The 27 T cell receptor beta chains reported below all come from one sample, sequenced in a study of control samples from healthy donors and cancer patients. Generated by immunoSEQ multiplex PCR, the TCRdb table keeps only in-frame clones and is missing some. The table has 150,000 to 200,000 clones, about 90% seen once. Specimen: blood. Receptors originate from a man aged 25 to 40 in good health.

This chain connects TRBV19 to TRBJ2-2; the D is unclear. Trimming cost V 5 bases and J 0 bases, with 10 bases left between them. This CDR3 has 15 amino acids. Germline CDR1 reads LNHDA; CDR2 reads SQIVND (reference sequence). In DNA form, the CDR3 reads TGTGCCAGTAGTCCCTCAGGCGCGAACACCGGGGAGCTGTTTTTT. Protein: CASSPSGANTGELFF.

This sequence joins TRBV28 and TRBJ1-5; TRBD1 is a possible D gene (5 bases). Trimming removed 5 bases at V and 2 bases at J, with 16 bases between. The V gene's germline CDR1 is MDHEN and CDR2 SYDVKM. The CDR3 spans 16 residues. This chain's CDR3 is CASSHWDGARNQPQHF. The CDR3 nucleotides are TGTGCCAGCAGTCATTGGGACGGAGCCCGCAATCAGCCCCAGCATTTT.

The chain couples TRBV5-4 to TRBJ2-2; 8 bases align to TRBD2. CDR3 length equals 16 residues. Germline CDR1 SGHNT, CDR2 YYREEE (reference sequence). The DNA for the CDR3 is TGTGTGGGGAAATCGGGGGGGCCAAGTGACACCGGGGAGCTGTTTTTT. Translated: CVGKSGGPSDTGELFF.

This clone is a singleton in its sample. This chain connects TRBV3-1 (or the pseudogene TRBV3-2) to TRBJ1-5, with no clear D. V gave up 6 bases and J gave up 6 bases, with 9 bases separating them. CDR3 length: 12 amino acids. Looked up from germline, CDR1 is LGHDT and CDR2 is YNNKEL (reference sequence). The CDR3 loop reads CASSRRGQPQHF. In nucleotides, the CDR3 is TGTGCCAGCAGTCGCCGGGGTCAGCCCCAGCATTTT.

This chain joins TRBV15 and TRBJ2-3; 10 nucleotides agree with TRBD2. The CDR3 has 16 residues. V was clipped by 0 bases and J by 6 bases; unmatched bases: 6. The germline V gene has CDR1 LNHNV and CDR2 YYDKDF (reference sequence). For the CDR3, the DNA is TGTGCCACCAGCAGAGAAAGGCTAGCGGGAGCCGATACGCAGTATTTT. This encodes CATSRERLAGADTQYF. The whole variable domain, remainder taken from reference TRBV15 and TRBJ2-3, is DAMVIQNPRYQVTQFGKPVTLSCSQTLNHNVMYWYQQKSSQAPKLLFHYYDKDFNNEADTPDNFQSRRPNTSFCFLDIRSPGLGDTAMYLCATSRERLAGADTQYFGPGTRLTVL.

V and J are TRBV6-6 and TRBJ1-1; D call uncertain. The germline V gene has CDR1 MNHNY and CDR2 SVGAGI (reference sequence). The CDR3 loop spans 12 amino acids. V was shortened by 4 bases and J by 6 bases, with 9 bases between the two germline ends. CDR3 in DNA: TGTGCCAGCAGTTCGGGTTTCGCTGAAGCTTTCTTT. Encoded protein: CASSSGFAEAFF.

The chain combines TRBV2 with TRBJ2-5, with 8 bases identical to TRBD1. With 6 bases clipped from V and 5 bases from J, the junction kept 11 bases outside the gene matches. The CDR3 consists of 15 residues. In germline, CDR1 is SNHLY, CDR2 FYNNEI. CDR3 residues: CASRSRDRPGETQYF. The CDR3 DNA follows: TGTGCCAGCAGGTCCCGGGACAGGCCTGGGGAGACCCAGTACTTC. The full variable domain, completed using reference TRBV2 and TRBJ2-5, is EPEVTQTPSHQVTQMGQEVILRCVPISNHLYFYWYRQILGQKVEFLVSFYNNEISEKSEIFDDQFSVERPDGSNFTLKIRSTKLEDSAMYFCASRSRDRPGETQYFGPGTRLLVL.

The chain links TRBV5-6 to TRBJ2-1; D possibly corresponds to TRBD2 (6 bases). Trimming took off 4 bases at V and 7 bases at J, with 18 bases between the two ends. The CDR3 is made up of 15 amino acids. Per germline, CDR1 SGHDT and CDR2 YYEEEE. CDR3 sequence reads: CASSPPSGRGNEQFF. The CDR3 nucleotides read TGTGCCAGCAGCCCTCCTAGTGGCCGGGGGAATGAGCAGTTCTTC.

The CDR3 sequence: CASSLWDRSSGNTIYF. CDR3 sequence (DNA): TGCGCCAGCAGCCTATGGGACCGGAGCTCTGGAAACACCATATATTTT. The chain recombines TRBV5-1 with TRBJ1-3; weak D call: TRBD1 (5 bases). Trimming stripped 4 bases from V and 0 bases from J, with 14 bases between. CDR1 and CDR2 (germline): SGHRS, YFSETQ. The CDR3 is 16 amino acids.

DNA for the CDR3: TGTGCCAGCAGTTTAATTAGTGGGCTAGCGGTAAATTCCCAGTACTTC. This gives the protein CASSLISGLAVNSQYF. This sequence joins TRBV27 and TRBJ2-5; 7 bases line up with TRBD2. Germline loops: CDR1 MNHEY, CDR2 SMNVEV (reference sequence). The CDR3 covers 16 residues. V shed 2 bases and J 9 bases; nucleotides not matched to a gene: 15.

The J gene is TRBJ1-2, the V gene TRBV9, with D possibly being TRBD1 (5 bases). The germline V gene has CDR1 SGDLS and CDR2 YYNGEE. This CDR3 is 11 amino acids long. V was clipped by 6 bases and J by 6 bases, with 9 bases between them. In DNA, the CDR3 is TGTGCCAGCAACGGGGGGGATGGCTACACCTTC. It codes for CASNGGDGYTF. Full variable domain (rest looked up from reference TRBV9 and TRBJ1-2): DSGVTQTPKHLITATGQRVTLRCSPRSGDLSVYWYQQSLDQGLQFLIQYYNGEERAKGNILERFSAQQFPDLHSELNLSSLELGDSALYFCASNGGDGYTFGSGTRLTVV.

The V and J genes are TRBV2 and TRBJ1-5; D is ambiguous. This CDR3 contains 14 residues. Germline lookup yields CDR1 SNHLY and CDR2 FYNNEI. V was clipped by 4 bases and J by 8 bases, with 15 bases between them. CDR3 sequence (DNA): TGTGCCAGCAGTGGAAACGACCGGTTCGAGCCCCAGCATTTT. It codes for CASSGNDRFEPQHF.

CDR3 DNA sequence: TGTGCCACCAAGCCCGGGACAGGGGGCAATCAGCCCCAGCATTTT. Translation: CATKPGTGGNQPQHF. The rearrangement joins TRBV19 to TRBJ1-5; 10 nucleotides align to TRBD1. Germline CDR1 and CDR2: LNHDA and SQIVND (reference sequence). The ends lost 10 bases at V and 2 bases at J; junction bases unmatched: 8. CDR3 length: 15 residues.

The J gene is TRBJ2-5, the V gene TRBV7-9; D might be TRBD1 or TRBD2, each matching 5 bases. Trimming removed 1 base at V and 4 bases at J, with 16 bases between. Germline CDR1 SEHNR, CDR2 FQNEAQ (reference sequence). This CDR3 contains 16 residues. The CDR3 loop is CASSLGRTFGTETQYF. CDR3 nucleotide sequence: TGTGCCAGCAGCTTAGGCCGGACATTCGGGACAGAGACCCAGTACTTC.

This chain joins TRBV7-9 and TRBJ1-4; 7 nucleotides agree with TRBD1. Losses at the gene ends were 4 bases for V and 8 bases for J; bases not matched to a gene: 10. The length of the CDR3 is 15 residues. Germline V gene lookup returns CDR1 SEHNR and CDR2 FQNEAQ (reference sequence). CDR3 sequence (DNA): TGTGCCAGCAGCTCAATACAGGGGCCGGGCGAAAAACTGTTTTTT. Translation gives CASSSIQGPGEKLFF.

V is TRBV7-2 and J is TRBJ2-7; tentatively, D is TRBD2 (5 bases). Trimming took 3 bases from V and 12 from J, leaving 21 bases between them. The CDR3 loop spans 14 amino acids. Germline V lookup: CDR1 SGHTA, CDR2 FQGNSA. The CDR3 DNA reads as TGTGCCAGCAGCTTCCTAGCCCCGTCGGGCCCCGGGTACTTC. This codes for CASSFLAPSGPGYF.

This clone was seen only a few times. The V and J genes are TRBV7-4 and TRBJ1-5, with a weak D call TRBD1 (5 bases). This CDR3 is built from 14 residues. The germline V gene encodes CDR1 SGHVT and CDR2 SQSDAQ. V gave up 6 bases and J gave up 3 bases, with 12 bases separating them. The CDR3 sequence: CASSHDRINQPQHF. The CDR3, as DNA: TGTGCCAGCAGTCATGACAGAATCAATCAGCCCCAGCATTTT. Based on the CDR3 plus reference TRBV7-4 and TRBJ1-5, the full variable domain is GAGVSQSPRYKVAKRGRDVALRCDSISGHVTLYWYRQTLGQGSEVLTYSQSDAQRDKSGRPSGRFSAERPERSVSTLKIQRTEQGDSAVYLCASSHDRINQPQHFGDGTRLSIL.

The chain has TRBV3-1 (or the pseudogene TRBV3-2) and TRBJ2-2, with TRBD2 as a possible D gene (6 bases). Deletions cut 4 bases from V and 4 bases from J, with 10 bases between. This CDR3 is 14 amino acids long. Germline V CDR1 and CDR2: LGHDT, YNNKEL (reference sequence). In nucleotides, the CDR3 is TGTGCCAGCAGCCGTTCCGGGGGCACCGGGGAGCTGTTTTTT. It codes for CASSRSGGTGELFF.

DNA of the CDR3: TGTGCCAGCAGCCAAGATTTGAGGCAGGGGATTTACTTC. Translating gives CASSQDLRQGIYF. The chain links TRBV14 to TRBJ2-7; weak D call: TRBD1 (6 bases). Trimming removed 0 bases from V and 13 bases from J, with 16 bases in between. CDR1 and CDR2 (germline): SGHDN, FVKESK. The length of the CDR3 is 13 residues. The full variable domain, with the rest looked up from reference TRBV14 and TRBJ2-7, is EAGVTQFPSHSVIEKGQTVTLRCDPISGHDNLYWYRRVMGKEIKFLLHFVKESKQDESGMPNNRFLAERTGGTYSTLKVQPAELEDSGVYFCASSQDLRQGIYFGPGTRLTVT.

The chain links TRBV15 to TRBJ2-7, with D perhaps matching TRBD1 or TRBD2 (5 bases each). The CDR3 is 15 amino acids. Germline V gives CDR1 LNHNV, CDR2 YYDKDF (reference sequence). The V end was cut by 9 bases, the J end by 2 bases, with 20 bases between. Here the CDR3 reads CATQPVRGAPYEQYF. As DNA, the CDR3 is TGTGCCACTCAACCCGTCCGGGGCGCCCCCTACGAGCAGTACTTC.

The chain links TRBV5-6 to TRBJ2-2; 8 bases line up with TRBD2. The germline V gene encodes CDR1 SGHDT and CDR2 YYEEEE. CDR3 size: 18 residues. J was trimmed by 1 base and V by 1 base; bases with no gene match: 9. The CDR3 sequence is CASSLRSLGLENTGELFF. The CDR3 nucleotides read TGTGCCAGCAGCTTGCGATCTTTGGGACTAGAGAACACCGGGGAGCTGTTTTTT.

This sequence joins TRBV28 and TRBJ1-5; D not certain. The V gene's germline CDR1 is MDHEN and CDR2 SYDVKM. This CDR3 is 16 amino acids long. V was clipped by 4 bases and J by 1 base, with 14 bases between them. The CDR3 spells CASSSAHGGSNQPQHF. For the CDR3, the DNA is TGTGCCAGCAGTTCAGCTCACGGTGGGAGCAATCAGCCCCAGCATTTT.

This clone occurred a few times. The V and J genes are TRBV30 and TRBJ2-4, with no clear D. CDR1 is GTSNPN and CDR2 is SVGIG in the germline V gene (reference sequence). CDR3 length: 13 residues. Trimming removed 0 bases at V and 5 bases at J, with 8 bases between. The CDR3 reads CAWSVNTQNIQYF. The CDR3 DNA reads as TGTGCCTGGAGTGTCAACACGCAAAACATTCAGTACTTC.

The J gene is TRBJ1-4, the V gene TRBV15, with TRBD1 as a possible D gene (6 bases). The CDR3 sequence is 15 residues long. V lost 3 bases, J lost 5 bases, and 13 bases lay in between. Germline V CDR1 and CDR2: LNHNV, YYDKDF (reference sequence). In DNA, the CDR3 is TGTGCCACCAGCAGGCTTGCCACAGGGAATGAAAAACTGTTTTTT. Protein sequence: CATSRLATGNEKLFF.

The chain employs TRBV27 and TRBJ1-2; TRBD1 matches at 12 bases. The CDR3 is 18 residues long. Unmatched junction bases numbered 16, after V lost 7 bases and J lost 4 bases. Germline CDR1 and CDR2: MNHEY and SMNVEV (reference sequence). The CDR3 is CASTPYGRGTGGGYGYTF. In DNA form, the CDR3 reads TGTGCCAGCACCCCTTATGGGAGAGGGACAGGGGGCGGCTATGGCTACACCTTC.

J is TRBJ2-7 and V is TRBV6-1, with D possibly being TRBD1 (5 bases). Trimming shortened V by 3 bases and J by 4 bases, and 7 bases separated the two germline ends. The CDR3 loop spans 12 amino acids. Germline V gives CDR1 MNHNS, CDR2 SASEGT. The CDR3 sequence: CASSETDYEQYF. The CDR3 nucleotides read TGTGCCAGCAGTGAGACAGATTACGAGCAGTACTTC.

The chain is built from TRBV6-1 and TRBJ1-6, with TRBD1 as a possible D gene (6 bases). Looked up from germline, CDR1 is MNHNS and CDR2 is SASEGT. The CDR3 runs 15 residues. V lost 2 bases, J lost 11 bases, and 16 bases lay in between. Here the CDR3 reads CASSERGIPATPLHF. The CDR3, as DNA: TGTGCCAGCAGTGAAAGGGGGATCCCCGCTACACCCCTCCACTTT.